These 22 T cell receptor beta chains were all obtained from the same sample, sequenced in a study of T cell repertoires in cytomegalovirus infection. One entry per CDR3 protein results from TCRdb running MiXCR on the reads. Of 50,000 or so distinct CDR3 sequences listed, around 20% are singletons. Their antigens remain unidentified. Sequenced material: CD8+ T cells from cultured PBMCs, taken from culture after CMV antigen stimulation. Source of these receptors: a human donor in good health (CMV status not recorded). Some clones in this sample may be carry-over from other donors' samples.

V usage is TRBV28 and J usage is TRBJ2-7, with D possibly matching TRBD2 (7 bases). Trimming left V 10 bases short and J 7 bases short, with 26 bases between. Per germline, CDR1 MDHEN and CDR2 SYDVKM. There are 15 residues in the CDR3. This CDR3 is CAIAARGALLIEQYF. The CDR3 region has the DNA TGTGCCATCGCCGCCCGGGGGGCTTTGCTTATTGAGCAGTACTTC.

This clonotype occurred a few times. The chain uses TRBV4-1 and TRBJ2-7; the D is unclear. CDR3 size: 14 residues. The V and J ends lost 6 bases and 3 bases respectively, with 15 bases between them. Looked up from germline, CDR1 is MGHRA and CDR2 is YSYEKL. The CDR3 region is CASSLVYMGYEQYF. CDR3 sequence (DNA): TGCGCCAGCAGTCTTGTCTACATGGGCTACGAGCAGTACTTC.

This rearrangement joins TRBV19 to TRBJ1-6; D is unresolved. This CDR3 region has 15 residues. CDR1 and CDR2 (germline): LNHDA, SQIVND (reference sequence). The V end was cut by 10 bases, the J end by 1 base, with 14 bases between. For the CDR3, the DNA is TGTGCCACTACGACAACCCCTTCCTATAATTCACCCCTCCACTTT. This sequence encodes CATTTTPSYNSPLHF.

J is TRBJ2-7 and V is TRBV4-3, with no clear D. V dropped 0 bases and J dropped 6 bases, with 9 bases sitting between them. The CDR3 totals 13 residues. The germline V gene has CDR1 LGHNA and CDR2 YSLEER. The DNA for the CDR3 is TGCGCCAGCAGCCAAGACCTAGGGCGCGAGCAGTACTTC. Translating it yields CASSQDLGREQYF.

This clonotype was seen repeatedly, ten times or more. The CDR3 is CASSPTGTTSTGELFF. In DNA form, the CDR3 reads TGTGCCAGCAGTCCCACCGGGACGACCTCCACCGGGGAGCTGTTTTTT. V gene TRBV7-6 combines with J gene TRBJ2-2; D tentatively reads TRBD1 or TRBD2 (5 bases each). The length of the CDR3 is 16 residues. Deletions cut 6 bases from V and 4 bases from J, with 18 bases between. Germline assignment: CDR1 SGHVS and CDR2 FNYEAQ.

CDR3 sequence: CASSPRSGRYQPQHF. The CDR3 coding sequence is TGTGCCAGCAGTCCCCGGTCGGGACGGTATCAGCCCCAGCATTTT. The gene calls are TRBV27 and TRBJ1-5; D might be TRBD1 (5 bases). V was trimmed by 5 bases and J by 5 bases, leaving 16 bases between them. Germline CDR1 and CDR2: MNHEY and SMNVEV (reference sequence). The CDR3 covers 15 residues.

This clonotype was observed many times. This rearrangement joins TRBV27 to TRBJ2-2; no clear D. Germline lookup yields CDR1 MNHEY and CDR2 SMNVEV (reference sequence). Trimming shortened V by 3 bases and J by 1 base, and 3 bases separated the two germline ends. This CDR3 has 13 residues. The CDR3 DNA reads as TGTGCCAGCAGTTTGATGAACACCGGGGAGCTGTTTTTT. Encoded protein: CASSLMNTGELFF.

The chain links TRBV14 to TRBJ1-4; D is unresolved. CDR1 is SGHDN and CDR2 is FVKESK in the germline V gene. The CDR3 totals 12 residues. Trimming took off 0 bases at V and 10 bases at J, with 6 bases between the two ends. The CDR3 DNA reads as TGTGCCAGCAGCCAAGATCGGGTAAAACTGTTTTTT. Protein: CASSQDRVKLFF.

This sequence joins TRBV10-3 and TRBJ2-7; TRBD2 matches at 7 bases. The CDR3 consists of 11 residues. J lost 6 bases, V lost 10 bases, and 6 bases had no gene match. Per germline, CDR1 ENHRY and CDR2 SYGVKD. CDR3 sequence reads: CATGEGPEQYF. The CDR3 coding sequence is TGTGCCACCGGGGAGGGTCCCGAGCAGTACTTC.

This chain links TRBV7-2 with TRBJ1-1; D remains ambiguous. This CDR3 spans 13 amino acids. CDR1 and CDR2 (germline): SGHTA, FQGNSA. With 3 bases removed from V and 3 bases from J, the gap between germline ends came to 8 bases. The CDR3 nucleotides read TGTGCCAGCAGCTTGAGATGGGACACTGAAGCTTTCTTT. Translated: CASSLRWDTEAFF.

This clonotype appeared a single time. The V gene is TRBV7-2, the J gene TRBJ2-3, with D perhaps matching TRBD2 (6 bases). V lost 8 bases and J 0 bases, leaving 15 bases between the germline ends. CDR3 length: 15 amino acids. Looked up from germline, CDR1 is SGHTA and CDR2 is FQGNSA. CDR3 region: CASASRGISTDTQYF. The CDR3 nucleotides are TGTGCCAGCGCTTCTCGGGGGATTAGCACAGATACGCAGTATTTT.

The chain recombines TRBV4-2 with TRBJ1-1; a weak D match, TRBD1 (5 bases). V lost 1 base and J lost 4, with 10 bases in between. This CDR3 spans 14 amino acids. Per germline, CDR1 LGHNA and CDR2 YNFKEQ. The CDR3 is CASSQGGGGTEAFF. The CDR3 coding sequence is TGTGCCAGCAGCCAAGGCGGGGGGGGCACTGAAGCTTTCTTT.

This chain links TRBV7-9 with TRBJ2-3, with no clear D. Germline-derived CDR1 and CDR2 are SEHNR and FQNEAQ (reference sequence). The CDR3 contains 14 residues. V lost 4 bases and J lost 4, with 12 bases in between. DNA of the CDR3: TGTGCCAGCAGCTCAGAGGATCTGGCAGATACGCAGTATTTT. This gives the protein CASSSEDLADTQYF. The variable domain in full, with the rest retrieved from reference TRBV7-9 and TRBJ2-3, is DTGVSQNPRHKITKRGQNVTFRCDPISEHNRLYWYRQTLGQGPEFLTYFQNEAQLEKSRLLSDRFSAERPKGSFSTLEIQRTEQGDSAMYLCASSSEDLADTQYFGPGTRLTVL.

The genes are TRBV20-1 and TRBJ2-1; 12 bases are a match to TRBD2. The ends lost 5 bases at V and 12 bases at J; junction bases unmatched: 26. Germline V CDR1 and CDR2: DFQATT, SNEGSKA (reference sequence). The CDR3 loop spans 19 amino acids. The CDR3, as DNA: TGCAGTGCTTTCCCCTGGGGACAGGGAGGGCTAGCGGGAGGGCCGAGGCAGTTCTTC. Protein sequence: CSAFPWGQGGLAGGPRQFF.

There are a few counts of this clonotype. This sequence joins TRBV12-5 and TRBJ1-2; TRBD1 matches at 8 bases. Germline assignment: CDR1 LGHNT and CDR2 FRNRAP. The CDR3 runs 15 residues. J lost 6 bases, V lost 3 bases, and 9 bases had no gene match. The DNA of the CDR3 is TGTGCTAGTGGTTTCCCCAGGACAGGGAGGGATGGCTACACCTTC. As protein: CASGFPRTGRDGYTF.

This clonotype appeared a few times. The V gene is TRBV7-6, the J gene TRBJ2-5; D gene uncertain. Germline CDR1 and CDR2: SGHVS and FNYEAQ. Trimming pared 1 base from V and 6 bases from J, leaving 6 bases between. This CDR3 has 12 residues. DNA of the CDR3: TGTGCCAGCAGCTTAGATGGGAAGACCCAGTACTTC. Its protein product is CASSLDGKTQYF.

This clonotype has a handful of counts. The chain joins TRBV7-3 to TRBJ2-2, with D possibly TRBD1 on 6 matching bases. Trimming stripped 5 bases from V and 4 bases from J, with 17 bases between. The CDR3 covers 16 residues. From germline, CDR1 is SGHTA and CDR2 FQGTGA. CDR3 bases: TGTGCCAGCAGCCCGAATGCAGGGGATATCACCGGGGAGCTGTTTTTT. Residues: CASSPNAGDITGELFF.

This clonotype has more than one count but fewer than ten. The rearrangement links TRBV7-3 to TRBJ2-6; D tentatively fits TRBD1 or TRBD2 (6 bases each). Germline CDR1 and CDR2: SGHTA and FQGTGA. This CDR3 has 18 amino acids. The germline V and J ends were trimmed by 5 bases and 2 bases, with 19 bases remaining between them. CDR3 residues: CASSRVGGDVPGANVLTF. The CDR3 DNA reads TGTGCCAGCAGCCGTGTGGGGGGCGATGTTCCTGGGGCCAACGTCCTGACTTTC.

There are a few counts of this clonotype. The chain recombines TRBV29-1 with TRBJ2-5; tentative D call: TRBD1 (5 bases). Germline values: CDR1 SQVTM, CDR2 ANQGSEA. V dropped 1 base and J dropped 0 bases, with 9 bases sitting between them. The CDR3 consists of 14 residues. The CDR3 bases are TGCAGCGTTGAAGTTGACAGTGACCAAGAGACCCAGTACTTC. Protein product: CSVEVDSDQETQYF.

The rearrangement joins TRBV10-2 to TRBJ2-3; D tentatively reads TRBD1 or TRBD2 (5 bases each). Trimming left V 4 bases short and J 4 bases short, with 18 bases between. CDR3 size: 16 residues. The germline V gene encodes CDR1 WSHSY and CDR2 SAAADI. CDR3 DNA sequence: TGCGCCAGCAGTGTGGGACCCTCGACGTATCCAGATACGCAGTATTTT. This encodes CASSVGPSTYPDTQYF.

The chain uses TRBV7-9 and TRBJ2-2, with 9 bases lining up with TRBD1. Germline trimming cut 4 bases from V and 2 bases from J; bases unmatched to any gene: 11. The V gene's germline CDR1 is SEHNR and CDR2 FQNEAQ (reference sequence). The CDR3 runs to 18 residues. CDR3 nucleotide sequence: TGTGCCAGCAGCTCACGTACCGGGACAGGGATTAACACCGGGGAGCTGTTTTTT. It yields the protein CASSSRTGTGINTGELFF.

The chain employs TRBV12-3 or TRBV12-4 and TRBJ2-7; D not certain. The CDR3 extends over 14 amino acids. The V and J ends lost 0 bases and 5 bases respectively, with 11 bases between them. The CDR3: CASSLAGFGDEQYF. Written as DNA, the CDR3 is TGTGCCAGCAGTTTAGCAGGGTTCGGCGACGAGCAGTACTTC.